One sample yielded the 3 T cell receptor beta chains listed below, sequenced in a study of blood T cell repertoires in COVID-19 (dated by TCRdb to 2018 to 2021). Library preparation used the immunoSEQ multiplex PCR assay. TCRdb took this table from immuneACCESS and kept in-frame rearrangements with V and J called. Such tables lack part of the clones; where checked against another copy, unresolved V genes explain under half of the gap, and the rest is unexplained. In all, the sample holds about 130,000 clones, and about 80% of those were seen once. The top ten hold approximately 16% of the sample. Sequenced: peripheral blood. The source is a woman aged 50 to 60 with acute or convalescent COVID-19.

The chain joins TRBV7-2 to TRBJ2-2; D is unresolved. CDR1 is SGHTA and CDR2 is FQGNSA in the germline V gene. The CDR3 contains 14 residues. Trimming stripped 0 bases from V and 7 bases from J, with 9 bases between. This CDR3 reads CASSLALAGGELFF. CDR3 nucleotides: TGTGCCAGCAGCTTAGCGCTCGCAGGCGGGGAGCTGTTTTTT.

The chain carries TRBV5-4 and TRBJ1-1; no reliable D call. Trimming left V 4 bases short and J 1 base short, with 17 bases between. Germline V lookup: CDR1 SGHNT, CDR2 YYREEE (reference sequence). The CDR3 consists of 16 residues. The CDR3 DNA reads TGTGCCAGCAGCCTACGTGCCGGGAATACGAACACTGAAGCTTTCTTT. It is translated as CASSLRAGNTNTEAFF. Filled out from reference TRBV5-4 and TRBJ1-1, the complete variable domain reads ETGVTQSPTHLIKTRGQQVTLRCSSQSGHNTVSWYQQALGQGPQFIFQYYREEENGRGNFPPRFSGLQFPNYSSELNVNALELDDSALYLCASSLRAGNTNTEAFFGQGTRLTVV.

This rearrangement joins TRBV4-1 to TRBJ2-7; no firm D call. The CDR3 is made up of 14 amino acids. Trimming pared 2 bases from V and 4 bases from J, leaving 12 bases between. Per germline, CDR1 MGHRA and CDR2 YSYEKL. The CDR3 DNA reads as TGCGCCAGCAGCCAAACCCCCGACGGGTACGAGCAGTACTTC. As protein: CASSQTPDGYEQYF.